This TCR beta chain was sequenced during a study of metastatic and nonmetastatic thyroid tumors. Study-level information: Repertoires from blood and tumor or nodule tissue of malignant and benign thyroid patients were compared. Study outcomes and limitations: Malignant tumors reportedly showed significantly higher TCR beta diversity than benign nodules in both blood and tumor.

Thyroid surgery took place with no prior treatment in any patient. The CDR3 is 17 amino acids. The germline CDR1 and CDR2 sequences are MGHRA and YSYEKL. The V gene end was trimmed by 0 bases and the J gene end by 5 bases; junction bases not matched to a gene: 12. This clone came up many times. Its cognate antigen is unknown. As originally analysed: It was from CDR3 differences across clinicopathological groups that a distant-metastasis classifier for papillary thyroid cancer was built. TCRdb re-called the PCR reads with MiXCR. These V and J calls are TCRdb output, not the study's own analysis. This table has roughly 50,000 clones, approximately 24% appearing once.

Sequenced material: blood. This TCR was sampled from a male donor with papillary thyroid cancer or a benign thyroid nodule (not recorded which). Some clones in this sample may be carry-over from other donors' samples. This rearrangement joins TRBV4-1 to TRBJ2-5, with 7 bases fitting TRBD2. The CDR3: CASSQDKWGGGRETQYF. The CDR3 coding sequence is TGCGCCAGCAGCCAAGATAAGTGGGGCGGGGGTAGGGAGACCCAGTACTTC.